The 9 T cell receptor beta chains below were found in one sample sequenced in a study of T cells in Graves' hyperthyroidism and ophthalmopathy. It was RNA transcripts that yielded the amplified TCR beta CDR3 regions. HTBI primers drove first-round RT-PCR of the TCR CDR3. Each CDR3 protein gets one entry after TCRdb re-called the multiplex PCR reads with MiXCR. The data show over 150,000 distinct CDR3 sequences, 17% seen once. Sequencing was carried out using blood. These receptors were taken from a woman between 50 and 59 years old with Graves' hyperthyroidism.

This clonotype was counted many times. The chain carries TRBV27 and TRBJ2-1, with TRBD2 identical over 8 bases. After removal of 6 bases from V and 4 bases from J, the junction contained 8 bases not matched to a gene. Germline assignment: CDR1 MNHEY and CDR2 SMNVEV (reference sequence). The CDR3 runs 15 residues. DNA for the CDR3: TGTGCCAGCAGACCTACAGGCGGGGGGTACAATGAGCAGTTCTTC. It yields the protein CASRPTGGGYNEQFF.

At least ten counts were recorded for this clonotype. The chain is built from TRBV12-5 and TRBJ1-2, with D unresolved. This CDR3 spans 14 amino acids. With 9 bases removed from V and 1 base from J, the gap between germline ends came to 15 bases. Germline V gives CDR1 LGHNT, CDR2 FRNRAP. This CDR3 reads CASVRTGDNYGYTF. DNA for the CDR3: TGTGCTAGCGTAAGAACCGGGGATAACTATGGCTACACCTTC.

This clonotype was counted a few times. The chain employs TRBV27 and TRBJ1-2; D possibly corresponds to TRBD1 (6 bases). Germline CDR1 MNHEY, CDR2 SMNVEV (reference sequence). This CDR3 comprises 14 residues. The V gene lost 9 bases and the J gene lost 0 bases, with 14 bases spanning the gap. Here the CDR3 DNA reads TGTGCCAGTAGCCGGGGGGCCCCTAACTATGGCTACACCTTC. Translation: CASSRGAPNYGYTF.

The chain employs TRBV29-1 and TRBJ2-1; 8 positions match TRBD2. V trimming: 4 bases; J trimming: 4 bases; junction bases outside the gene matches: 6. Germline V gene lookup returns CDR1 SQVTM and CDR2 ANQGSEA. The CDR3 has 14 amino acids. CDR3 sequence (DNA): TGCAGCGTTGGACAGCGGGGGAAATACAATGAGCAGTTCTTC. Amino acid sequence: CSVGQRGKYNEQFF.

The gene calls are TRBV10-2 and TRBJ2-7; 9 positions agree with TRBD1. Looked up from germline, CDR1 is WSHSY and CDR2 is SAAADI. The CDR3 sequence is 15 residues long. With 3 bases clipped from V and 4 bases from J, the junction kept 7 bases outside the gene matches. This CDR3 is CASSDPGTGKYEQYF. The CDR3 nucleotides read TGCGCCAGCAGTGACCCCGGGACAGGGAAATACGAGCAGTACTTC.

This clonotype was counted at least ten times. The chain uses TRBV7-9 and TRBJ2-1, with TRBD1 identical over 7 bases. V shed 4 bases and J 12 bases; nucleotides not matched to a gene: 3. The CDR3 runs to 11 residues. In germline, CDR1 is SEHNR, CDR2 FQNEAQ (reference sequence). The CDR3: CASSSTGRQFF. As DNA, the CDR3 is TGTGCCAGCAGCTCGACAGGGAGGCAGTTCTTC.

This clonotype showed up many times. V is TRBV5-1 and J is TRBJ2-3; 9 bases are shared with TRBD2. V trimming: 0 bases; J trimming: 8 bases; junction bases outside the gene matches: 13. CDR3 length: 17 amino acids. Germline CDR1 reads SGHRS; CDR2 reads YFSETQ. CDR3 residues: CASSLASLVAGAATQYF. For the CDR3, the DNA is TGCGCCAGCAGCTTGGCTTCGCTAGTAGCGGGAGCAGCTACGCAGTATTTT. Based on the CDR3 plus reference TRBV5-1 and TRBJ2-3, the full variable domain is KAGVTQTPRYLIKTRGQQVTLSCSPISGHRSVSWYQQTPGQGLQFLFEYFSETQRNKGNFPGRFSGRQFSNSRSEMNVSTLELGDSALYLCASSLASLVAGAATQYFGPGTRLTVL.

The sample holds many counts of this clonotype. The CDR3 sequence: CASSSDRTSGSADTQYF. CDR3 nucleotides: TGTGCCAGCAGTTCGGACAGAACTAGCGGAAGTGCAGATACGCAGTATTTT. The chain couples TRBV6-2 or TRBV6-3 to TRBJ2-3; TRBD2 matches at 8 bases. The CDR3 runs 17 residues. Germline CDR1 reads MNHEY; CDR2 reads SVGEGT. The V gene end was trimmed by 4 bases and the J gene end by 4 bases; junction bases not matched to a gene: 13.

This clonotype was observed a handful of times. The rearrangement links TRBV6-1 to TRBJ1-5; tentative D call: TRBD1 (5 bases). The length of the CDR3 is 15 residues. V was cut by 7 bases and J by 0 bases, with 13 bases left in between. Per germline, CDR1 MNHNS and CDR2 SASEGT. The CDR3 nucleotides are TGTGCCAGCACCCCCCGCCAGGGTAGCAATCAGCCCCAGCATTTT. Protein product: CASTPRQGSNQPQHF.